The source of this T cell receptor beta chain is a study of CD8+CD57+ T cells in acquired aplastic anemia. On the study more broadly: The DNA of sorted CD4+ and CD8+ cells averaged roughly 3.2 ug.

The CDR3 is 12 amino acids. Germline CDR1 is ENHRY and CDR2 is SYGVKD. Study findings and constraints: Found in both controls and patients were almost 30 CD8+ CDR3 sequences.

TCR beta VDJ and CDR3 were profiled, and genomic DNA was the template. One entry per CDR3 protein, called by TCRdb with MiXCR from the reads. Among 60,000 to 75,000 distinct CDR3 sequences listed, over 45% were seen once. Turning to this clonotype: Antigen unknown. An end of the junction does not agree with germline; a read error may underlie this.

Material for sequencing was sorted CD4+, CD8+, or CD8+CD57+ T cells (not recorded which) from PBMCs. The chain carries TRBV10-3 and TRBJ1-2; maybe TRBD1 (5 bases). The TCR comes from a human donor in good health, serving as a control. As DNA, the CDR3 is TGTGCCACCAGTGATGGGGTGGGGGGATACACCTTC. Protein product: CATSDGVGGYTF.